This TCR beta chain was sequenced in a study of regulatory T cells in long-lasting Graves disease. General observations from the study: Favored gene segments in persistent disease were TRBV28, TRBJ1-2 and TRBJ2-5.

Building of the TCR beta libraries involved iRepertoire HTBI primers and Arm-PCR of CDR3 regions. TCRdb itself ran the multiplex PCR reads through MiXCR, one entry per CDR3 protein. This sample carries around 400,000 distinct CDR3 sequences, about 14% of them seen once, and the ten largest clones take 20% to 25%. With respect to this clonotype: What it recognizes is unknown.

In germline, CDR1 is DFQATT, CDR2 SNEGSKA (reference sequence). Trimming removed 7 bases at V and 0 bases at J, with 19 bases between. The length of the CDR3 is 16 residues. Time point given: newly diagnosed GD, antithyroid drugs for less than 3 months. TCR sequences were obtained from RNA taken from PBMCs. V and J are TRBV20-1 and TRBJ2-1; D is perhaps TRBD2 (5 bases). The origin of this receptor is a female donor with Graves disease. The sample in question was peripheral blood mononuclear cells (PBMCs), obtained at new diagnosis, from a patient treated with antithyroid drugs. In DNA form, the CDR3 reads TGCAGTGTTCAGGACGCGGGCTGGAACTCCTACAATGAGCAGTTCTTC. The encoded protein is CSVQDAGWNSYNEQFF.